The 18 T cell receptor beta chains in this list originate from one sample, sequenced in a study of T cells in Graves' hyperthyroidism and ophthalmopathy. Amplified TCR beta CDR3 regions derived from RNA transcripts. The HTBI primer set drove a first-round RT-PCR of the TCR CDR3. One entry per CDR3 protein, called by TCRdb with MiXCR from the multiplex PCR reads. The repertoire includes 250,000 to 350,000 distinct CDR3 sequences, 15% to 20% of them detected once, and around 33% sits in the top ten. The source material was blood. These TCRs come from a young man with Graves' hyperthyroidism.

This sequence joins TRBV9 and TRBJ2-2; D may be TRBD2 (5 bases). V gave up 2 bases and J gave up 0 bases, with 17 bases separating them. The CDR3 is 18 residues long. Germline loops: CDR1 SGDLS, CDR2 YYNGEE. The CDR3 DNA reads TGTGCCAGCAGCGTCCCCGCCGGGAAACCTTCGAACACCGGGGAGCTGTTTTTT. Translating it yields CASSVPAGKPSNTGELFF.

The genes are TRBV9 and TRBJ1-6, with 7 bases aligning to TRBD1. V trimming: 0 bases; J trimming: 10 bases; junction bases outside the gene matches: 10. The CDR3 covers 16 residues. Per the germline V gene, CDR1 is SGDLS and CDR2 is YYNGEE. CDR3 sequence (DNA): TGTGCCAGCAGCGTAGAGCCCCAGGGCAGGGGGTCACCCCTCCACTTT. Translated, it gives CASSVEPQGRGSPLHF.

The rearrangement joins TRBV4-1 to TRBJ1-3, with D tentatively TRBD1 (6 bases). Germline assignment: CDR1 MGHRA and CDR2 YSYEKL. CDR3 length equals 17 residues. The V gene lost 0 bases and the J gene lost 0 bases, with 12 bases spanning the gap. The CDR3 bases are TGCGCCAGCAGCCAAGATAGGGGGACGGGCTCTGGAAACACCATATATTTT. As protein: CASSQDRGTGSGNTIYF.

The V call is TRBV14, the J call TRBJ2-3; D is uncertain. The V and J ends lost 0 bases and 2 bases respectively, with 6 bases between them. Germline V gene sequence: CDR1 SGHDN, CDR2 FVKESK. CDR3 length: 14 residues. The CDR3 here is CASSQEGFTDTQYF. The DNA for the CDR3 is TGTGCCAGCAGCCAAGAGGGCTTCACAGATACGCAGTATTTT.

This clonotype was counted at least ten times. The chain employs TRBV11-2 and TRBJ1-2, with a weak D call TRBD1 (5 bases). Trimming pared 3 bases from V and 4 bases from J, leaving 12 bases between. Per the germline V gene, CDR1 is SGHAT and CDR2 is FQNNGV. The CDR3 runs to 14 residues. The CDR3 DNA follows: TGTGCCAGCAGCTTCTCAACAGGATCCTATGGCTACACCTTC. Translated: CASSFSTGSYGYTF.

This clonotype was counted at least ten times. The V call is TRBV7-2, the J call TRBJ2-7; D is possibly TRBD2 (7 bases). Germline CDR1 SGHTA, CDR2 FQGNSA. The length of the CDR3 is 14 residues. Trimming shortened V by 8 bases and J by 0 bases, and 14 bases separated the two germline ends. The CDR3: CASSRGGASYEQYF. CDR3 sequence (DNA): TGTGCCAGCTCAAGGGGGGGCGCCTCCTACGAGCAGTACTTC.

The chain couples TRBV5-1 to TRBJ2-3; 10 positions agree with TRBD2. The CDR3 extends over 17 amino acids. Per germline, CDR1 SGHRS and CDR2 YFSETQ. V shed 2 bases and J 4 bases; nucleotides not matched to a gene: 10. The CDR3 region has the DNA TGCGCCAGCAGCTTACATGGACTAGCGGAGGGGGCAGATACGCAGTATTTT. This sequence encodes CASSLHGLAEGADTQYF.

This clonotype was seen only a few times. The chain links TRBV12-3 or TRBV12-4 to TRBJ2-6, with D maybe TRBD1 (5 bases). V lost 6 bases, J lost 1 base, and 10 bases lay in between. The CDR3 runs to 15 residues. CDR3 coding DNA: TGTGCCAGCAGGCCTACAGGATCTGGGGCCAACGTCCTGACTTTC. Translating it yields CASRPTGSGANVLTF.

The rearrangement joins TRBV5-1 to TRBJ1-1, with 7 bases identical to TRBD1. Germline CDR1 SGHRS, CDR2 YFSETQ. J gave up 6 bases and V 4 bases, and 12 bases lay outside the gene matches. The CDR3 totals 15 residues. CDR3 region: CASSAATGSEAEAFF. CDR3 DNA: TGCGCCAGCAGCGCAGCGACAGGGAGTGAGGCTGAAGCTTTCTTT.

The table lists this clonotype with many counts. The chain combines TRBV11-2 with TRBJ2-7; 9 nucleotides agree with TRBD2. CDR1 and CDR2 from the germline V gene are SGHAT and FQNNGV. The CDR3 has 16 residues. The V gene end was trimmed by 1 base and the J gene end by 5 bases; junction bases not matched to a gene: 9. This CDR3 is CASSLAVVAGADEQYF. CDR3 in DNA: TGTGCCAGCAGCTTAGCGGTGGTAGCGGGAGCGGACGAGCAGTACTTC.

Comments on this clonotype: A much larger clone lies a single base off, so this may be a read error. The CDR3 reads CASGSGPLDSEAFF. CDR3 in DNA: TGTGCCAGCGGCTCCGGCCCTTTGGACAGTGAAGCTTTCTTT. The chain recombines TRBV27 with TRBJ1-1; D may be TRBD1 (6 bases). Trimming pared 8 bases from V and 7 bases from J, leaving 20 bases between. This CDR3 has 14 amino acids. CDR1 MNHEY and CDR2 SMNVEV come from the germline V gene (reference sequence).

This clonotype occurred many times. J is TRBJ2-1 and V is TRBV11-2, with TRBD2 matching 11 bases. V lost 5 bases and J lost 6; bases outside the gene matches: 9. The germline CDR1 and CDR2 sequences are SGHAT and FQNNGV. The length of the CDR3 is 16 residues. In DNA, the CDR3 is TGTGCCAGCAGCCACCCATTAGCGGGAGGGACCAATGAGCAGTTCTTC. As protein: CASSHPLAGGTNEQFF.

In its sample, this clonotype was seen a few times. The J gene is TRBJ1-1, the V gene TRBV29-1; tentatively, D is TRBD1 (6 bases). Germline V gene data show CDR1 as SQVTM and CDR2 as ANQGSEA. CDR3 size: 14 residues. V shed 7 bases and J shed 1 base, with 16 bases lying between them. This CDR3 reads CSGGGGATNTEAFF. The CDR3 coding sequence is TGCAGCGGAGGGGGGGGGGCCACGAACACTGAAGCTTTCTTT.

The chain uses TRBV24-1 and TRBJ2-3; TRBD1 is a possible D gene (5 bases). The V and J ends lost 5 bases and 3 bases respectively, with 8 bases between them. This CDR3 has 13 residues. Germline CDR1 reads KGHDR; CDR2 reads SFDVKD. CDR3 sequence reads: CATSVDSTDTQYF. In nucleotides, the CDR3 is TGTGCCACCAGTGTTGACAGTACAGATACGCAGTATTTT.

This clonotype was found many times. The rearrangement links TRBV11-3 to TRBJ2-7, with D maybe TRBD1 (5 bases). CDR1 and CDR2 from the germline V gene are SGHNT and YENEEA. Trimming took 5 bases from V and 4 from J, leaving 12 bases between them. The CDR3 loop spans 13 amino acids. The CDR3 coding sequence is TGTGCCAGCAGCCCAAAAGACAGTTACGAGCAGTACTTC. Its protein is CASSPKDSYEQYF.

This clonotype was observed a few times. Written as DNA, the CDR3 is TGTGCCGTCTTAACAGGTTATCAGCCCCAGCATTTT. This sequence encodes CAVLTGYQPQHF. V and J are TRBV2 and TRBJ1-5, with TRBD1 as a possible D gene (5 bases). The germline V and J ends were trimmed by 11 bases and 5 bases, with 13 bases remaining between them. CDR1 is SNHLY and CDR2 is FYNNEI in the germline V gene. This CDR3 spans 12 amino acids.

The J gene is TRBJ2-2, the V gene TRBV9, with unresolved D. The germline CDR1 and CDR2 sequences are SGDLS and YYNGEE. CDR3 length equals 14 residues. The V end lost 6 bases, the J end lost 6 bases, and 15 bases lay between the germline ends. The CDR3 sequence: CASTPSHRAGELFF. The CDR3 DNA is TGTGCCAGCACCCCAAGTCATCGGGCCGGGGAGCTGTTTTTT. Together with reference TRBV9 and TRBJ2-2, the CDR3 gives the full variable domain: DSGVTQTPKHLITATGQRVTLRCSPRSGDLSVYWYQQSLDQGLQFLIQYYNGEERAKGNILERFSAQQFPDLHSELNLSSLELGDSALYFCASTPSHRAGELFFGEGSRLTVL.

This clonotype was recorded at least ten times. The rearrangement uses TRBV11-3 and TRBJ2-1, with D possibly TRBD1 on 6 matching bases. The V end was cut by 7 bases, the J end by 4 bases, with 14 bases between. The CDR3 has 14 residues. CDR1 and CDR2 (germline): SGHNT, YENEEA. The CDR3 DNA is TGTGCCAGCACCCTAGGGGGTGGGTACAATGAGCAGTTCTTC. The encoded protein is CASTLGGGYNEQFF.